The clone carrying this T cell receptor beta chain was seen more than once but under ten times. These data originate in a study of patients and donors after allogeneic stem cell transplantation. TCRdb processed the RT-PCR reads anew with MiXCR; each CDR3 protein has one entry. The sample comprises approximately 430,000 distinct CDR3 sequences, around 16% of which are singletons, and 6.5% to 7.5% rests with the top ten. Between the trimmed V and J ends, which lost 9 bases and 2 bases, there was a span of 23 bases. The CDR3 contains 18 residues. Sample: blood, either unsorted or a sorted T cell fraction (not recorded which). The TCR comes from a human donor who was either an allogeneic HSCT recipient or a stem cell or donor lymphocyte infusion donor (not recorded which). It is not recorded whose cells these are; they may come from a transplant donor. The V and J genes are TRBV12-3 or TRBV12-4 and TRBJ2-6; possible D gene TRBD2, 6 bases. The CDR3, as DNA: TGTGCCAGTTTCCGGGCAACCGGGGGTATGCCTGGGGCCAACGTCCTGACTTTC. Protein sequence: CASFRATGGMPGANVLTF.